What follows is one TCR beta chain and its context. Some clones are missing from TCRdb's copy, which holds only in-frame ones; the method was immunoSEQ multiplex PCR. The data show 65,000 to 95,000 clones, 85% to 95% seen once. This entry is derived from a study of T cell changes during pregnancy in multiple sclerosis. This CDR3 has 15 amino acids. Germline CDR1 reads SGHVS; CDR2 reads FQNEAQ. V dropped 1 base and J dropped 6; count of bases not matched to a gene: 5. The V gene is TRBV7-8, the J gene TRBJ1-5; TRBD1 agrees at 8 bases. The sample consisted of peripheral blood, taken after pregnancy. This receptor was taken from a female donor in good health, enrolled as a control in a pregnancy study. CDR3 nucleotides: TGTGCCAGCAGCTTAGGGGGCAGGGGGCTTCAGCCCCAGCATTTT. This gives the protein CASSLGGRGLQPQHF.